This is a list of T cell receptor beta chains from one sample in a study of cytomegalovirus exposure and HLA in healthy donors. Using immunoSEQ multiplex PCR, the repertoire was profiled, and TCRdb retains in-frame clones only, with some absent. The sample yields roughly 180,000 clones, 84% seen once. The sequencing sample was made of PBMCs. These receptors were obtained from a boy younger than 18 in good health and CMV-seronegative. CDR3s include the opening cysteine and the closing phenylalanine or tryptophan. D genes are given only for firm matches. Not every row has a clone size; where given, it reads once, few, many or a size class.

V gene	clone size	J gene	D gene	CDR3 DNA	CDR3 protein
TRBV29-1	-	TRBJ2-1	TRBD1	TGCAGCGTTAGCACCCGGACAGGGGTGGAGAATGAGCAGTTCTTC	CSVSTRTGVENEQFF
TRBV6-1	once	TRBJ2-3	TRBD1	TGTGTCAGCAGTGCCGGGACAGGGGTCACAGATACGCAGTATTTT	CVSSAGTGVTDTQYF
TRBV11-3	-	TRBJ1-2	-	TGTGCCAGCAGCCTAAGGGGGGGAGAGTTCTATGGCTACACCTTC	CASSLRGGEFYGYTF
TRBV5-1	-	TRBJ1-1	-	TGCGCCAGCAGCTTGTTCCCATCGAACACTGAAGCTTTCTTT	CASSLFPSNTEAFF
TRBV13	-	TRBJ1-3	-	TGTGCCAGCAGTTACAGGTCTGGAAACACCATATATTTT	CASSYRSGNTIYF
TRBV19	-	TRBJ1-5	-	TGTGCCACCCACAGCTGGGTGAGCAATCAGCCCCAGCATTTT	CATHSWVSNQPQHF
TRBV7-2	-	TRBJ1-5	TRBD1	TGTGCCAGCAGCGCTCGACAGGGGAATCAGCCCCAGCATTTT	CASSARQGNQPQHF
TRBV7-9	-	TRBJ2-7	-	TGTGCCAGCAGCTTAGATGAGGGCGAGCAGTACTTC	CASSLDEGEQYF
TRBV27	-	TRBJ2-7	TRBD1	TGTGCCAGCAGGGGGGAGGGACAGGGGGCTTACGAGCAGTACTTC	CASRGEGQGAYEQYF
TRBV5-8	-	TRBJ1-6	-	TGTGCCAGCAGCTTGGAGGGGAGTGACAGGAGTTCACCCCTCCACTTT	CASSLEGSDRSSPLHF
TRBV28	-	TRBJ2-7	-	TGTGCCAGCAGCCTACCTGCGGGTTTCAGTTTGTACGAGCAGTACTTC	CASSLPAGFSLYEQYF
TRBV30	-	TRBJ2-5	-	TGTGCCTGGACTCGGTGGGAGACCCAGTACTTC	CAWTRWETQYF
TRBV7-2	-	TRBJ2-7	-	TGTGCCAGCAGCCGCCCTTTGACAGGCCTCTCCTACGAGCAGTACTTC	CASSRPLTGLSYEQYF
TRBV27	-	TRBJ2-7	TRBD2	TGTGCCAGCAGTTTAGTTAGCGGGGGACCCTACGAGCAGTACTTC	CASSLVSGGPYEQYF
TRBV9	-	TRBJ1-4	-	TGTGCCAGCAGCGTAGAGGGGCAGGGCAGTGAAAAACTGTTTTTT	CASSVEGQGSEKLFF
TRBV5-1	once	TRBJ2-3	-	TGCGCCAGCAGCTCCGAGACAGGATCTACAGATACGCAGTATTTT	CASSSETGSTDTQYF
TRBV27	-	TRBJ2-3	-	TGTGCCAGCAGTTTATCGGTGGGCCCAGTACGCACAGATACGCAGTATTTT	CASSLSVGPVRTDTQYF
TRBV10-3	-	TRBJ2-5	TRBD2	TGTGCCATCAGTACAAGGGCGGGGGGGAGACAAGAGACCCAGTACTTC	CAISTRAGGRQETQYF
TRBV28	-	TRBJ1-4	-	TGTGCCAGCAGTCCTGGGAGGGAGAATGAAAAACTGTTTTTT	CASSPGRENEKLFF
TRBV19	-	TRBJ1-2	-	TGTGCCAGTAGTGGGCGGAGGGTTCATGGCTACACCTTC	CASSGRRVHGYTF
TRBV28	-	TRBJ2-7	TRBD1	TGTGCCAGCAGTTTATGGGACAGGTCTCACGAGCAGTACTTC	CASSLWDRSHEQYF
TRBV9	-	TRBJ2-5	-	TGTGCCAGCAGCTTAGGAACGGCCCAGTACTTC	CASSLGTAQYF
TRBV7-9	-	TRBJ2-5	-	TGTGCCAGCAGTCCCTGGGGGCGAGAGACCCAGTACTTC	CASSPWGRETQYF
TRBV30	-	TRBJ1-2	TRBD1	TGTGCCTTGGACAGGGACTATGGCTACACCTTC	CALDRDYGYTF
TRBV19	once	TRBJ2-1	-	TGTGCCAGCCTGGCCCCCTCCTACAATGAGCAGTTCTTC	CASLAPSYNEQFF
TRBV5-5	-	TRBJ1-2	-	TGTGCCAGCAGCCCGGCACAGACAGCTAACTATGGCTACACCTTC	CASSPAQTANYGYTF
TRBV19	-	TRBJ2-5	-	TGTGCCAGTAGCCCTGGAGGGAGACTCCAAGAGACCCAGTACTTC	CASSPGGRLQETQYF
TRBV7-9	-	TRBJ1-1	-	TGTGCCAGCAGCTTGACATCGTCGTACACTGAAGCTTTCTTT	CASSLTSSYTEAFF